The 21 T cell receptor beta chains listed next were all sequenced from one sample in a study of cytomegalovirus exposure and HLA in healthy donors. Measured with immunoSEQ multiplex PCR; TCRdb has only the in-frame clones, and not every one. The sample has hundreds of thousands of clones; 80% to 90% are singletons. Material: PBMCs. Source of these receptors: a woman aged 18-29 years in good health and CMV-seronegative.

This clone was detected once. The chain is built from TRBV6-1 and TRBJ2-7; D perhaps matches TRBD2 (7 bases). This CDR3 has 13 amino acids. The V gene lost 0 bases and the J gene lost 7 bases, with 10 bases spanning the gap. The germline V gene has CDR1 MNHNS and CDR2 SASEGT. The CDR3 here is CASSEARGGEQYF. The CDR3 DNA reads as TGTGCCAGCAGTGAAGCTAGGGGGGGGGAGCAGTACTTC.

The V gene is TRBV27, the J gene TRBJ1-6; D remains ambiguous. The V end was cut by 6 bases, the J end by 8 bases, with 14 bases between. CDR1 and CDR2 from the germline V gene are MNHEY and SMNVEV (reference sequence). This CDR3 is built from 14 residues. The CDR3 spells CASRNGLGYSPLHF. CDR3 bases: TGTGCCAGCAGAAATGGCCTCGGGTATTCACCCCTCCACTTT.

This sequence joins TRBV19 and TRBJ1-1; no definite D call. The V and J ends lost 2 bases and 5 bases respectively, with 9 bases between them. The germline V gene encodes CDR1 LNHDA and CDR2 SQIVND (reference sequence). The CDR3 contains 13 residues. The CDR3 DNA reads TGTGCCAGTAGTATACTGGGAGGAACTGAAGCTTTCTTT. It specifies CASSILGGTEAFF.

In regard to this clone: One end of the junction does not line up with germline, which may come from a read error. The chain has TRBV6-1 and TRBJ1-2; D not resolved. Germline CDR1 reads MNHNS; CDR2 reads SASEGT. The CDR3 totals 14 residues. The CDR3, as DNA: TGTGCCAGCAATGAAAGAACAGCATACTATGGCTACACCTTC. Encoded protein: CASNERTAYYGYTF.

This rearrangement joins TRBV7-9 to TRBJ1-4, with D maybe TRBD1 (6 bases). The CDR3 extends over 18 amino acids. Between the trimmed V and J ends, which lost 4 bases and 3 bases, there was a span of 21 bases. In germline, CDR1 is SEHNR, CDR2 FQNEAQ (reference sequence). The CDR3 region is CASSSDSSTKRANEKLFF. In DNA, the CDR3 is TGTGCCAGCAGCTCGGACAGCTCAACCAAACGGGCTAATGAAAAACTGTTTTTT.

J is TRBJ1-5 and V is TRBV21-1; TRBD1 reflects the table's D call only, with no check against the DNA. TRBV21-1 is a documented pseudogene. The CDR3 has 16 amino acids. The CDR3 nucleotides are TGTGCCAGCAGTTACCTCCGCGGACAGTCCAATCAGCCCCAGCATTTT. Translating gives CASSYLRGQSNQPQHF.

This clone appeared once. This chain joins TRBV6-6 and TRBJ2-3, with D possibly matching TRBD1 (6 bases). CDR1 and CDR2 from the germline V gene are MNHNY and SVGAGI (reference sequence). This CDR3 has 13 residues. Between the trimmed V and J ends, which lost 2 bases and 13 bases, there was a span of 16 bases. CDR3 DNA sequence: TGTGCCAGCAGTTACGTCAGGGGTGCTGGGGAGTATTTT. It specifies CASSYVRGAGEYF.

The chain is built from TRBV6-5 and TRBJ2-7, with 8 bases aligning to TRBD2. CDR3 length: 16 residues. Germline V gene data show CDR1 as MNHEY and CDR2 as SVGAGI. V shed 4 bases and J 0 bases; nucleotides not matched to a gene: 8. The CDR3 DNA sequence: TGTGCCAGCAGTTCCTCTCAGCGGGGGCGCTCCTACGAGCAGTACTTC. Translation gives CASSSSQRGRSYEQYF.

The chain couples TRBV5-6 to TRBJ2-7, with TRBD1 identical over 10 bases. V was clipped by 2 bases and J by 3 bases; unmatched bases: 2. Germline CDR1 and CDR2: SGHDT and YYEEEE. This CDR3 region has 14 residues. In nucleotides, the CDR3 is TGTGCCAGCAGCTTCGGGACAGGGGTCTACGAGCAGTACTTC. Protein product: CASSFGTGVYEQYF.

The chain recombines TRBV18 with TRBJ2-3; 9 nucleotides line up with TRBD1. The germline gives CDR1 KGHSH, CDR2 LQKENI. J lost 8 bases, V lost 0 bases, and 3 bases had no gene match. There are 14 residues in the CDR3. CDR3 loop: CASSPPATGGTQYF. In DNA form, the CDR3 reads TGTGCCAGCTCACCACCCGCGACAGGGGGTACGCAGTATTTT.

CDR3 sequence (DNA): TGTGCCAGCAGGGTGACTAGCGGGAGTATTAATGAGCAGTTCTTC. It encodes CASRVTSGSINEQFF. This chain uses TRBV2 with TRBJ2-1; TRBD2 matches 12 bases. Per germline, CDR1 SNHLY and CDR2 FYNNEI. This CDR3 is 15 amino acids long. The junction had 7 bases not matched to a gene; V was cut back by 6 bases and J by 7 bases.

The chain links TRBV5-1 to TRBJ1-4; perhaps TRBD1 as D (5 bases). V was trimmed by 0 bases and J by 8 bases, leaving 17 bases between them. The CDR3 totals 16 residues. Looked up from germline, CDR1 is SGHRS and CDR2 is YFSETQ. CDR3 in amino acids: CASSLDAGRKREKLFF. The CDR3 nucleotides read TGCGCCAGCAGCTTGGACGCGGGGCGAAAGAGAGAAAAACTGTTTTTT. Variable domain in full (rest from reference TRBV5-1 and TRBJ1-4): KAGVTQTPRYLIKTRGQQVTLSCSPISGHRSVSWYQQTPGQGLQFLFEYFSETQRNKGNFPGRFSGRQFSNSRSEMNVSTLELGDSALYLCASSLDAGRKREKLFFGSGTQLSVL.

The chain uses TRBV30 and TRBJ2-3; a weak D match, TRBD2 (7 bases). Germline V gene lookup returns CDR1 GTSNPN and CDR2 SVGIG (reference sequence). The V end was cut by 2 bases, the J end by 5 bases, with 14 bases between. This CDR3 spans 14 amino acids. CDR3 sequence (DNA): TGTGCCTGGAGTAGGGGGGGCGGCGGAGATACGCAGTATTTT. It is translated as CAWSRGGGGDTQYF.

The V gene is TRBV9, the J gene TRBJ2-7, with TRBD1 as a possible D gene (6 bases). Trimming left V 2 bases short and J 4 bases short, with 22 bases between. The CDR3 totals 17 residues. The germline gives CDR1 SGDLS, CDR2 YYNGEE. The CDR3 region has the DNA TGTGCCAGCAGCGTCGACCCCGACACACAGGGTACTTACGAGCAGTACTTC. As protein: CASSVDPDTQGTYEQYF.

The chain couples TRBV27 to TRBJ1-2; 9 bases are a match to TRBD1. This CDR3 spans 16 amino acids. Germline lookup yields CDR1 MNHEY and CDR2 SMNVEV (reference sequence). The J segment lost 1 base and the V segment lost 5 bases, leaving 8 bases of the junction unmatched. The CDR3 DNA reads TGTGCCAGCAGTCCCCCCTTGGGACAGGGTAACTATGGCTACACCTTC. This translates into CASSPPLGQGNYGYTF.

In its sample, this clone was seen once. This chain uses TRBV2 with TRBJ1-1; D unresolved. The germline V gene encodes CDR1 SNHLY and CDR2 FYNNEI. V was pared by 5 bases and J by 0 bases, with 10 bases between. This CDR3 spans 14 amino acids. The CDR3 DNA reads TGTGCCAGCAGTAGGCAGGCGATGAACACTGAAGCTTTCTTT. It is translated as CASSRQAMNTEAFF.

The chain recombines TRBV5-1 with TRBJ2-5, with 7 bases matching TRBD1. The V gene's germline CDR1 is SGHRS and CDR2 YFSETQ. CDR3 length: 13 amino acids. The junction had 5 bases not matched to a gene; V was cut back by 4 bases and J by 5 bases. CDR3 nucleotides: TGCGCCAGCAGCCCGCTACAGGGGGAGACCCAGTACTTC. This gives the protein CASSPLQGETQYF.

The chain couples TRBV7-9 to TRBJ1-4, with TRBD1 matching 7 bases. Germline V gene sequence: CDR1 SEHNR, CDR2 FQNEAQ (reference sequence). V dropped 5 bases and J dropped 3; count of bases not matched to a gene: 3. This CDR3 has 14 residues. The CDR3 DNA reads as TGTGCCAGCAGCCTGGGACAGCCTAATGAAAAACTGTTTTTT. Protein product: CASSLGQPNEKLFF.

CDR3 loop: CASSVRQGRADTQYF. In DNA, the CDR3 is TGTGCCAGCTCAGTTCGACAGGGGCGCGCAGATACGCAGTATTTT. The rearrangement links TRBV18 to TRBJ2-3, with 8 positions matching TRBD1. CDR3 size: 15 residues. The germline CDR1 and CDR2 sequences are KGHSH and LQKENI. V lost 5 bases and J lost 4; bases outside the gene matches: 8. Variable domain in full (rest from reference TRBV18 and TRBJ2-3): NAGVMQNPRHLVRRRGQEARLRCSPMKGHSHVYWYRQLPEEGLKFMVYLQKENIIDESGMPKERFSAEFPKEGPSILRIQQVVRGDSAAYFCASSVRQGRADTQYFGPGTRLTVL.

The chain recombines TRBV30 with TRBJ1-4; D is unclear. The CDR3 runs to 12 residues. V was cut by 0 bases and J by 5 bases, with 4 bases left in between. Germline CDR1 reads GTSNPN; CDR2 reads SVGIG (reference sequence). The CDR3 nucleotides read TGTGCCTGGAGTGTTTCGAATGAAAAACTGTTTTTT. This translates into CAWSVSNEKLFF.

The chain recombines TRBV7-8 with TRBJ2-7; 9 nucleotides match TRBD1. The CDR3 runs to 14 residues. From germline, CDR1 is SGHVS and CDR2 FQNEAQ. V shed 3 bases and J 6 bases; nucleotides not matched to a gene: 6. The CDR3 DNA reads TGTGCCAGCAGCTTGGCTACAGGGGGCGGCGAGCAGTACTTC. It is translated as CASSLATGGGEQYF.